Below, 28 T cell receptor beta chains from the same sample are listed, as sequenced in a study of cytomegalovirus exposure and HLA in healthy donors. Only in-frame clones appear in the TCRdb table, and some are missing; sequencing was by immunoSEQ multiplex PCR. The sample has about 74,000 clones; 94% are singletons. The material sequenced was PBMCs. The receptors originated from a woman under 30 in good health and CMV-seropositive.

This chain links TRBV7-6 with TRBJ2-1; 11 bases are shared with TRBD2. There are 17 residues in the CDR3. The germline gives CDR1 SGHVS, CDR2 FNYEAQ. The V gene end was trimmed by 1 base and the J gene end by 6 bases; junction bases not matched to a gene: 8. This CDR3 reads CASSLVSPGLAANEQFF. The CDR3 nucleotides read TGTGCCAGCAGCTTAGTTTCCCCGGGACTAGCGGCCAATGAGCAGTTCTTC.

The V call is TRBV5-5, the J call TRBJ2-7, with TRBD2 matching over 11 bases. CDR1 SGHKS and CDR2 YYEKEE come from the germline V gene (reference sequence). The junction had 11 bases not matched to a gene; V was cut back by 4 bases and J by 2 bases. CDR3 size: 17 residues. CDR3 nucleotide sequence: TGTGCCAGCAGCGTAAGCCTGGGACTAGCGGACCCCTACGAGCAGTACTTC. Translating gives CASSVSLGLADPYEQYF. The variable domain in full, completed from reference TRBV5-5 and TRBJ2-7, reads DAGVTQSPTHLIKTRGQQVTLRCSPISGHKSVSWYQQVLGQGPQFIFQYYEKEERGRGNFPDRFSARQFPNYSSELNVNALLLGDSALYLCASSVSLGLADPYEQYFGPGTRLTVT.

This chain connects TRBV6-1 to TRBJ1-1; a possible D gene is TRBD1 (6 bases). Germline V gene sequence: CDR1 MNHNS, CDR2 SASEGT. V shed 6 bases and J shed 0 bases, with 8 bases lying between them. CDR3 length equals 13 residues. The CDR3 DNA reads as TGTGCCAGCAGAGGGACATTGAACACTGAAGCTTTCTTT. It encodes CASRGTLNTEAFF.

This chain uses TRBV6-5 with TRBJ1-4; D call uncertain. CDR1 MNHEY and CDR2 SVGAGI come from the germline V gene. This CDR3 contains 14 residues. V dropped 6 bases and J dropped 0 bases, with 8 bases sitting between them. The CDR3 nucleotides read TGTGCCAGCAGGTTCAGGTCAACTAATGAAAAACTGTTTTTT. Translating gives CASRFRSTNEKLFF.

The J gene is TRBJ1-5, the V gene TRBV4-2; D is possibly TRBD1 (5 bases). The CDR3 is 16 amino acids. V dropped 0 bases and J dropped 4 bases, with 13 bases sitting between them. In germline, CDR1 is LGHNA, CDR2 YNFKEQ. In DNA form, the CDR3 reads TGTGCCAGCAGCCAAGATGCGGGGGTTGGGAATCAGCCCCAGCATTTT. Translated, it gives CASSQDAGVGNQPQHF.

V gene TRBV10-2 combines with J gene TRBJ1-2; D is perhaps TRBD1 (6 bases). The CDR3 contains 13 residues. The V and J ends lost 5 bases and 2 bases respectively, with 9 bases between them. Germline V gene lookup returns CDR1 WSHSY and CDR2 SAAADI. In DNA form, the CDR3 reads TGCGCCAGCAGTTACAGGGAAAACTATGGCTACACCTTC. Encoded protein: CASSYRENYGYTF.

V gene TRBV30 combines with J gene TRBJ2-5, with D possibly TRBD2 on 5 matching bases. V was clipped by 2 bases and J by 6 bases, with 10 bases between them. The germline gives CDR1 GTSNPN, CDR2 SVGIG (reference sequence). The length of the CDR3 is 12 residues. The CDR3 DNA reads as TGTGCCTGGAGTCTAGCCCCAAAGACCCAGTACTTC. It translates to CAWSLAPKTQYF.

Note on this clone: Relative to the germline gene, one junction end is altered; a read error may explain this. CDR3 DNA sequence: TGTGCTAGCAGCTTTTCGGAGACGAACACCGGGGAGCTGTTTTTT. Translated: CASSFSETNTGELFF. This chain uses TRBV7-7 with TRBJ2-2; no clear D. CDR3 length: 15 amino acids. CDR1 and CDR2 from the germline V gene are SSHAT and FNYEAQ (reference sequence).

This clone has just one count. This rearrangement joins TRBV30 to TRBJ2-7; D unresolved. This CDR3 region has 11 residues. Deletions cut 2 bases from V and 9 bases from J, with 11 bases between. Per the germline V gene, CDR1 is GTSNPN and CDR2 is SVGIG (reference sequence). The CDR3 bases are TGTGCCTGGAGTCCCGGTTTAGCGCAGTACTTC. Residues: CAWSPGLAQYF.

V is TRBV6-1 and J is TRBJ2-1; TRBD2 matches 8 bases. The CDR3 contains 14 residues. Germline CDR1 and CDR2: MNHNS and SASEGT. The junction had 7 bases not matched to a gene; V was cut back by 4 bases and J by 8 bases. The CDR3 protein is CASSGSGSTDEQFF. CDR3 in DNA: TGTGCCAGCAGTGGAAGCGGGAGCACCGATGAGCAGTTCTTC.

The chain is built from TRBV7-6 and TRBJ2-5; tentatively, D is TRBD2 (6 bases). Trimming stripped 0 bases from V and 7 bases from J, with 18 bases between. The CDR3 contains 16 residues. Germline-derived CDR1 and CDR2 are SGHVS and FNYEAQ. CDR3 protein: CASSLAWGPQEGTQYF. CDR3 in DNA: TGTGCCAGCAGCTTAGCGTGGGGCCCCCAGGAGGGGACCCAGTACTTC.

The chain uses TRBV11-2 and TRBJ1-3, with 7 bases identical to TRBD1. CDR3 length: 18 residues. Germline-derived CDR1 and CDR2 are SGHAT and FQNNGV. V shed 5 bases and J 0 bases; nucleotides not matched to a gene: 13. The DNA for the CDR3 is TGTGCCAGCAGCCCCACTATGGGACAGCCTTCCTCTGGAAACACCATATATTTT. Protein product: CASSPTMGQPSSGNTIYF.

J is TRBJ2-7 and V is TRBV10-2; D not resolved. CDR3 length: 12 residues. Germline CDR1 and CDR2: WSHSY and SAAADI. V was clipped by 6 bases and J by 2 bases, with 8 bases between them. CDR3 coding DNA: TGCGCCAGCAGCGATACAGCCTACGAGCAGTACTTC. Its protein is CASSDTAYEQYF.

The DNA of the CDR3 is TGTGCCAGCAGCTTAGAGACAGCCTTTAATGAAAAACTGTTTTTT. This gives the protein CASSLETAFNEKLFF. The chain links TRBV11-3 to TRBJ1-4; maybe TRBD1 (5 bases). V was trimmed by 0 bases and J by 4 bases, leaving 9 bases between them. The germline gives CDR1 SGHNT, CDR2 YENEEA. The CDR3 length is 15 residues.

CDR3 in amino acids: CAWSYGTGDGEAFF. DNA of the CDR3: TGTGCCTGGAGCTACGGGACAGGTGATGGTGAAGCTTTCTTT. V gene TRBV30 combines with J gene TRBJ1-1; 8 positions match TRBD1. CDR3 length: 14 residues. V was pared by 3 bases and J by 7 bases, with 10 bases of the junction left unmatched. CDR1 and CDR2 (germline): GTSNPN, SVGIG (reference sequence).

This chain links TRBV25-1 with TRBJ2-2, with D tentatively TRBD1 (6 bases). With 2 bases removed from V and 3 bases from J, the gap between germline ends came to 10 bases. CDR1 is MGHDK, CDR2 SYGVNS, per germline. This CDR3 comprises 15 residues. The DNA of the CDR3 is TGTGCCAGCAGTGAAGGACAGTTCGACACCGGGGAGCTGTTTTTT. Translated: CASSEGQFDTGELFF.

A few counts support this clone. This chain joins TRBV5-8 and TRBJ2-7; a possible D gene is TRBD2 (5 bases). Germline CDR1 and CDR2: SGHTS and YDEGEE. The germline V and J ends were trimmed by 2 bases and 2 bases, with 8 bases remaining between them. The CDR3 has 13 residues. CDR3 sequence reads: CASSFPGTYEQYF. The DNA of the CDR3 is TGTGCCAGCAGCTTTCCCGGGACCTACGAGCAGTACTTC.

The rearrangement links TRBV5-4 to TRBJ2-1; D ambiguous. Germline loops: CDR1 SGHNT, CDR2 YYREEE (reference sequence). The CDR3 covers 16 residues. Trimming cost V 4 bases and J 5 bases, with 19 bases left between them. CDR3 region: CASSQLSFQFNNEQFF. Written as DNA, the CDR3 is TGTGCCAGCAGCCAACTTTCGTTCCAATTTAACAATGAGCAGTTCTTC.

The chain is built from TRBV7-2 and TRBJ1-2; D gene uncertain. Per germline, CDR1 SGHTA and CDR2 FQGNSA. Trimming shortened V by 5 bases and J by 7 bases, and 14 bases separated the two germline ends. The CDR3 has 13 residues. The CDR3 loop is CASSQPGASGYTF. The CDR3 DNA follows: TGTGCCAGCAGCCAACCGGGAGCAAGTGGCTACACCTTC. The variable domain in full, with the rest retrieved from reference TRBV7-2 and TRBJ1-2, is GAGVSQSPSNKVTEKGKDVELRCDPISGHTALYWYRQSLGQGLEFLIYFQGNSAPDKSGLPSDRFSAERTGGSVSTLTIQRTQQEDSAVYLCASSQPGASGYTFGSGTRLTVV.

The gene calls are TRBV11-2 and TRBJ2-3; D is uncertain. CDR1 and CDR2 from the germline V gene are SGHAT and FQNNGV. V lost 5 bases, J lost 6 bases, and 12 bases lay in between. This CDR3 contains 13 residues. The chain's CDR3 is CASSVTSRDTQYF. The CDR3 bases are TGTGCCAGCAGCGTAACGTCTAGGGATACGCAGTATTTT.

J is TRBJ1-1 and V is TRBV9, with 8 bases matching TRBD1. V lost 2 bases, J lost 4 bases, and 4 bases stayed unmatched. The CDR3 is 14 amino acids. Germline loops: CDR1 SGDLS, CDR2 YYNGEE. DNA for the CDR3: TGTGCCAGCAGCGTCTCACAGGGGGGCACTGAAGCTTTCTTT. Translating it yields CASSVSQGGTEAFF.

The CDR3 loop is CASSLETSGASRETQYF. CDR3 nucleotides: TGTGCCAGCAGCTTAGAGACTAGCGGGGCGTCCCGGGAGACCCAGTACTTC. The chain carries TRBV7-6 and TRBJ2-5; 11 nucleotides line up with TRBD2. Germline loops: CDR1 SGHVS, CDR2 FNYEAQ. The CDR3 is 17 residues long. J gave up 5 bases and V 1 base, and 9 bases lay outside the gene matches.

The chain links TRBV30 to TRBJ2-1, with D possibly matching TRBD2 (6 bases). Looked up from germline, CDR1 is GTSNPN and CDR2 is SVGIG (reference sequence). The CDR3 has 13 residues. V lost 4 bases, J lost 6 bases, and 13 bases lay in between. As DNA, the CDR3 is TGTGCCTGGACGGGCGGGGACTTCAATGAGCAGTTCTTC. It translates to CAWTGGDFNEQFF.

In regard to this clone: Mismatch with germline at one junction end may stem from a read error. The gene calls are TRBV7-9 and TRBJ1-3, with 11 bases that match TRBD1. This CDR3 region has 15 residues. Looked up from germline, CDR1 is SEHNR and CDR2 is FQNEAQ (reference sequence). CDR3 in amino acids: CASSLAPGTGGIARF. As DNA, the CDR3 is TGTGCCAGCAGCTTAGCGCCCGGGACAGGGGGTATTGCCCGGTTT.

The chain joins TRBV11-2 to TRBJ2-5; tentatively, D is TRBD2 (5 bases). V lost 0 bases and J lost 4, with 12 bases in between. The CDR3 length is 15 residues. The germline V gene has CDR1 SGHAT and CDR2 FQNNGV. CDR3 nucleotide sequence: TGTGCCAGCAGCTTAGATTGGGGAGTGTCAGAGACCCAGTACTTC. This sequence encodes CASSLDWGVSETQYF.

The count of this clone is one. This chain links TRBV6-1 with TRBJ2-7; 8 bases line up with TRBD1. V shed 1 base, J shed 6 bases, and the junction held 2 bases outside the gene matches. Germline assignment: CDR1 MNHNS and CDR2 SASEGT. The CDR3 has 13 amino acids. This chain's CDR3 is CASSEGQGFEQYF. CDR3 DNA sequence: TGTGCCAGCAGTGAAGGACAGGGGTTCGAGCAGTACTTC.

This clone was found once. CDR3 protein: CAWRPLAGASYEQYF. CDR3 nucleotides: TGTGCCTGGAGGCCCCTAGCGGGAGCTTCCTACGAGCAGTACTTC. The chain carries TRBV30 and TRBJ2-7; 10 bases align to TRBD2. The ends lost 3 bases at V and 1 base at J; junction bases unmatched: 6. This CDR3 has 15 amino acids. Per germline, CDR1 GTSNPN and CDR2 SVGIG (reference sequence).

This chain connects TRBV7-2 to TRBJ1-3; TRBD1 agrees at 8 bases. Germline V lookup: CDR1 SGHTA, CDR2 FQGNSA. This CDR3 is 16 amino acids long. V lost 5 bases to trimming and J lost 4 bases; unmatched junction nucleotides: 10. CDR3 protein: CASSRSTGEVGNTIYF. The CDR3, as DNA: TGTGCCAGCAGCCGCTCGACAGGGGAGGTCGGAAACACCATATATTTT.